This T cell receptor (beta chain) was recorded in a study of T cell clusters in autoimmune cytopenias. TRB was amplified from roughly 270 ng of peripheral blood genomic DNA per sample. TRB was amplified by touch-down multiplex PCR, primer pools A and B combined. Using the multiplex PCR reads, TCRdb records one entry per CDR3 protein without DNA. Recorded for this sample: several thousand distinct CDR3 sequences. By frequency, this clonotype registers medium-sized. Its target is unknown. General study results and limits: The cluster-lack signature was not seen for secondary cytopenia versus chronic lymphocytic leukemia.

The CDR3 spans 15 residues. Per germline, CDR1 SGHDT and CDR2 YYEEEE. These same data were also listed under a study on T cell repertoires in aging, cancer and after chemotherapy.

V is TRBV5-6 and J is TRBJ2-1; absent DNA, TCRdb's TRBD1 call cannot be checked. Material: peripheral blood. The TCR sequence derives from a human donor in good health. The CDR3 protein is CASSLVPGGFNEQFF. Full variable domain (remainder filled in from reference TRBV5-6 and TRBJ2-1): DAGVTQSPTHLIKTRGQQVTLRCSPKSGHDTVSWYQQALGQGPQFIFQYYEEEERQRGNFPDRFSGHQFPNYSSELNVNALLLGDSALYLCASSLVPGGFNEQFFGPGTRLTVL.